This TCR beta chain was documented in a study of CD8 T cells in ankylosing spondylitis. Details on this clonotype: Its antigen is still unknown.

Quantitative barcoded 5'-RACE was used to prepare TCR beta libraries. In TCRdb, the 5' RACE reads were re-called with MiXCR into one record per CDR3 protein. The sample holds roughly 370,000 distinct CDR3 sequences; approximately 20% are singletons and the top ten take roughly 16%. Findings and limits, study-wide: Reports say disease-linked clones showed up significantly more in matched ankylosing spondylitis synovial fluid. In reactive arthritis synovial fluid and blood, some motif variants had been reported before. A motif of under 10 highly homologous TCR beta variants was seen as apparently characteristic of ankylosing spondylitis blood.

CDR1 and CDR2 from the germline V gene are ENHRY and SYGVKD. V was pared by 10 bases and J by 2 bases, with 11 bases of the junction left unmatched. CDR3 size: 15 residues. The TCR originated in a male donor with ankylosing spondylitis. The chain recombines TRBV10-3 with TRBJ2-7; 10 positions match TRBD2. The source material was blood, either unsorted or a sorted T cell fraction (not recorded which). CDR3 amino acids: CATTHTSGAAYEQYF. CDR3 DNA sequence: TGTGCCACGACCCATACTAGCGGGGCTGCCTACGAGCAGTACTTC.